A selection of T cell receptor beta chains follows, all from one sample in a study of cytomegalovirus exposure and HLA in healthy donors. TCRdb's copy holds only in-frame clones and misses some; the assay was immunoSEQ multiplex PCR. Among fewer than 200,000 clones, roughly 70% were seen once, and the ten largest hold approximately 1.6%. What was sequenced was PBMCs. These receptors originate from a girl between 5 and 17 years old in good health and CMV-seronegative. Both conserved end residues are part of each CDR3. A D gene is named only where the DNA matches it firmly. A clone size is listed for some rows: how often the clone was seen (once, few, many), or a class if it is expanded.

-,TRBV7-2,TRBJ2-3,-,CASSPIAADTQYF,TGTGCCAGCAGCCCCATAGCGGCAGATACGCAGTATTTT
-,TRBV5-1,TRBJ2-1,TRBD2,CASSLWGGYNEQFF,TGCGCCAGCAGCTTGTGGGGGGGTTACAATGAGCAGTTCTTC
-,TRBV5-6,TRBJ1-5,TRBD1,CASTDGTGNQPQHF,TGTGCCAGCACTGATGGGACAGGCAATCAGCCCCAGCATTTT
-,TRBV28,TRBJ2-3,-,CASSRLDTQYF,TGTGCCAGCAGTCGACTAGATACGCAGTATTTT
-,TRBV30,TRBJ1-3,TRBD1,CAWNTGDGNTIYF,TGTGCCTGGAATACAGGGGATGGAAACACCATATATTTT
-,TRBV6-6,TRBJ1-1,-,CASSRGTGLEAFF,TGTGCCAGCAGTCGCGGAACGGGACTCGAGGCTTTCTTT
-,TRBV29-1,TRBJ1-2,TRBD1,CSAGTAYGYTF,TGCAGCGCCGGGACAGCCTATGGCTACACCTTC
few,TRBV5-8,TRBJ2-7,-,CASSFVAGAVIYEQYF,TGTGCCAGCAGCTTTGTTGCAGGGGCAGTCATCTACGAGCAGTACTTC
once,TRBV6-1,TRBJ1-5,-,CASSEGVGQPQHF,TGTGCCAGCAGTGAGGGAGTTGGGCAGCCCCAGCATTTT
few,TRBV4-1,TRBJ2-7,TRBD2,CASSPRTSGGLYEQYF,TGCGCCAGCAGCCCCCGGACTAGCGGGGGCCTCTACGAGCAGTACTTC
few,TRBV10-3,TRBJ2-5,TRBD2,CAISDQTSGGPQYF,TGTGCCATCAGTGACCAGACTAGCGGGGGGCCCCAGTACTTC
-,TRBV5-6,TRBJ2-1,TRBD2,CASSLALADNEQFF,TGTGCCAGCAGCTTGGCGCTAGCGGACAATGAGCAGTTCTTC
few,TRBV27,TRBJ2-1,TRBD1,CATQGQGASNEQFF,TGTGCCACCCAGGGACAGGGGGCATCGAATGAGCAGTTCTTC
-,TRBV29-1,TRBJ2-7,-,CSGASRDSSYEQYF,TGCAGCGGGGCTTCGCGGGACAGCTCCTACGAGCAGTACTTC
-,TRBV14,TRBJ1-1,-,CASSQDLGAGEAFF,TGTGCCAGCAGCCAAGATTTGGGCGCCGGTGAAGCTTTCTTT
-,TRBV18,TRBJ2-3,-,CASSMREITDTQYF,TGTGCCAGCTCAATGAGGGAAATCACAGATACGCAGTATTTT
-,TRBV5-1,TRBJ1-3,-,CASSLTGPGNTIYF,TGCGCCAGCAGCTTGACAGGGCCCGGAAACACCATATATTTT
once,TRBV7-9,TRBJ2-1,-,CAGERGTAEQFF,TGTGCCGGCGAGAGGGGGACCGCTGAGCAGTTCTTC
-,TRBV19,TRBJ1-3,TRBD1,CASSISGTASSGNTIYF,TGTGCCAGTAGTATTAGTGGGACAGCCAGCTCTGGAAACACCATATATTTT
few,TRBV6-5,TRBJ1-1,TRBD1,CASSEQGRTEAFF,TGTGCCAGCAGTGAACAGGGGAGGACTGAAGCTTTCTTT
-,TRBV10-3,TRBJ2-1,-,CAISEGGASYNEQFF,TGTGCCATCAGTGAGGGCGGGGCCTCATACAATGAGCAGTTCTTC
-,TRBV7-9,TRBJ1-3,TRBD1,CASSPLSGGLGNTIYF,TGTGCCAGCAGCCCTCTGTCAGGGGGGCTCGGAAACACCATATATTTT
-,TRBV5-1,TRBJ1-3,-,CASSLAVGNTIYF,TGCGCCAGCAGCTTGGCCGTAGGAAACACCATATATTTT
few,TRBV5-4,TRBJ1-2,TRBD1,CASSETQGDYGYTF,TGTGCCAGCAGCGAAACACAGGGGGACTATGGCTACACCTTC